This T cell receptor (beta chain) derives from a study of monozygotic twins with inflammatory bowel disease. Unfractionated whole blood yielded total RNA, and T cells were not sorted. The CDR3 has 15 amino acids. Germline V gene lookup returns CDR1 SGHNT and CDR2 YYREEE (reference sequence). TCRdb reworked the 5' RACE reads into one entry per CDR3 protein, no DNA. The table for this sample gives around 220,000 distinct CDR3 sequences. The sequencing sample was made of blood. The sequence derives from a human donor with ulcerative colitis or Crohn's disease, or a healthy co-twin of an affected twin (not recorded which). The chain is built from TRBV5-4 and TRBJ1-4. This CDR3 is CASSLTAGTNEKLFF.